One sample yielded the 4 T cell receptor beta chains listed below, sequenced in a study of cytomegalovirus exposure and HLA in healthy donors. The primer mix had 60 Vbeta and 13 Jbeta primers. Using immunoSEQ multiplex PCR, the repertoire was profiled, and TCRdb retains in-frame clones only, with some absent. The table records approximately 170,000 clones, less than 80% of them present only once. The sequenced material came from PBMCs. The receptor source for this set is a female donor in good health and CMV-seronegative.

The chain has TRBV6-5 and TRBJ1-5, with D possibly being TRBD1 (5 bases). CDR3 length equals 12 residues. Germline CDR1 is MNHEY and CDR2 is SVGAGI. V was pared by 5 bases and J by 7 bases, with 9 bases between. The CDR3 is CASSETAQPQHF. The CDR3 region has the DNA TGTGCCAGCAGTGAGACAGCCCAGCCCCAGCATTTT.

V and J are TRBV2 and TRBJ2-2; a weak D match, TRBD2 (6 bases). There are 14 residues in the CDR3. V was trimmed by 2 bases and J by 6 bases, leaving 10 bases between them. Germline loops: CDR1 SNHLY, CDR2 FYNNEI. In DNA, the CDR3 is TGTGCCAGCAGTGAACGGCGGGGACCCGGGGAGCTGTTTTTT. Protein sequence: CASSERRGPGELFF.

This chain links TRBV7-2 with TRBJ2-1, with D tentatively TRBD1 (5 bases). Germline CDR1 and CDR2: SGHTA and FQGNSA. Trimming took 5 bases from V and 4 from J, leaving 18 bases between them. This CDR3 spans 16 amino acids. The CDR3 spells CASSPRVGRTYNEQFF. Written as DNA, the CDR3 is TGTGCCAGCAGCCCCAGGGTTGGTCGTACGTACAATGAGCAGTTCTTC.

The chain employs TRBV19 and TRBJ2-7; D perhaps matches TRBD2 (6 bases). Trimming took off 7 bases at V and 7 bases at J, with 20 bases between the two ends. The CDR3 is 14 amino acids. The germline V gene has CDR1 LNHDA and CDR2 SQIVND (reference sequence). The CDR3 spells CASTGGLKEGEQYF. CDR3 coding DNA: TGTGCCAGTACCGGCGGGCTCAAGGAGGGGGAGCAGTACTTC.